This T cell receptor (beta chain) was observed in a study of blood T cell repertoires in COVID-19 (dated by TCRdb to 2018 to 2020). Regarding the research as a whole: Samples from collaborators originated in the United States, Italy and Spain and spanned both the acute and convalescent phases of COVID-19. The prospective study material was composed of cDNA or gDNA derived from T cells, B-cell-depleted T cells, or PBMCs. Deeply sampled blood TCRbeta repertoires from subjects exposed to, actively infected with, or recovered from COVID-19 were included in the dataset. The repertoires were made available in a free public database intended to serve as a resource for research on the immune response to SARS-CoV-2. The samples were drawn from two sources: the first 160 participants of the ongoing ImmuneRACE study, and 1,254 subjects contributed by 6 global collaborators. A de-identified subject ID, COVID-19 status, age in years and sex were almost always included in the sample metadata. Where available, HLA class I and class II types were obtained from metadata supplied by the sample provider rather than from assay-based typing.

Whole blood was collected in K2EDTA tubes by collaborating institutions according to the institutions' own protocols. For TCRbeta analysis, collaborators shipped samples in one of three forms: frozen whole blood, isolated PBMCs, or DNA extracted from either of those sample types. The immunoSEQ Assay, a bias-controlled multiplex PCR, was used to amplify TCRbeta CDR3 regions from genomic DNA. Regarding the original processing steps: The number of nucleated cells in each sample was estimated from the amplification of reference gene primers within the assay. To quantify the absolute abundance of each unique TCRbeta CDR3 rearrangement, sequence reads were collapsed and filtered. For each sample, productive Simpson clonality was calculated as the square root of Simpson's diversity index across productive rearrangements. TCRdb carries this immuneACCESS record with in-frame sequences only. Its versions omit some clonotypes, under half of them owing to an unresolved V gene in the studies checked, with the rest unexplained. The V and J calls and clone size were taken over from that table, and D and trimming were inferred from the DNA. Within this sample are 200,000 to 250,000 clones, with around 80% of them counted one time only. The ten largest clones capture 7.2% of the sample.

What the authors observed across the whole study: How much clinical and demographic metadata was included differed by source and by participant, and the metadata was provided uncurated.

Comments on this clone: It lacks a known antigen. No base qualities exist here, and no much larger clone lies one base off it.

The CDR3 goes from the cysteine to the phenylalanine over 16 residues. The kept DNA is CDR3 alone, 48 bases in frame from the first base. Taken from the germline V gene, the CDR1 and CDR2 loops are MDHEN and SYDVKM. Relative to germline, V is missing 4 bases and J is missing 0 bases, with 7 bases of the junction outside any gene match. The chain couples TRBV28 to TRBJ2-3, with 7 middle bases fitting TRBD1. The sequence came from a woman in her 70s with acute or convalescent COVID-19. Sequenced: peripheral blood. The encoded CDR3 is CASSSYRGASTDTQYF. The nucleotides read TGTGCCAGCAGTTCTTACAGGGGCGCTAGCACAGATACGCAGTATTTT.